This entry lists 13 T cell receptor beta chains sequenced from one sample in a study of T cell responses to AZD1222 COVID-19 vaccine. Produced via immunoSEQ multiplex PCR; TCRdb's table is partial and in-frame only. The sample lists hundreds of thousands of clones; about 93% were seen once. The specimen comprised peripheral blood, sampled on day 0 of MenACWY control vaccination. The receptors originated from an adult in good health.

This sequence joins TRBV11-2 and TRBJ1-1; D gene unclear. V was trimmed by 5 bases and J by 3 bases, leaving 4 bases between them. From germline, CDR1 is SGHAT and CDR2 FQNNGV. The CDR3 spans 11 residues. The DNA for the CDR3 is TGTGCCAGCAGCCACTACACTGAAGCTTTCTTT. Its translation is CASSHYTEAFF.

This clone occurred once. V gene TRBV29-1 combines with J gene TRBJ1-2, with D unresolved. This CDR3 comprises 12 residues. Germline CDR1 reads SQVTM; CDR2 reads ANQGSEA. V was shortened by 7 bases and J by 7 bases, with 16 bases between the two germline ends. The CDR3 loop is CSASRALSGYTF. CDR3 in DNA: TGCAGCGCCAGCCGGGCCTTGAGTGGCTACACCTTC.

The CDR3, as DNA: TGTGCCACCAGCAGGAACCGGGACAGGGTCCAAGCTAACTATGGCTACACCTTC. Translating it yields CATSRNRDRVQANYGYTF. The rearrangement links TRBV15 to TRBJ1-2; TRBD1 matches 9 bases. Germline loops: CDR1 LNHNV, CDR2 YYDKDF (reference sequence). This CDR3 contains 18 residues. V was pared by 3 bases and J by 0 bases, with 11 bases of the junction left unmatched.

The chain combines TRBV5-1 with TRBJ1-2; D is unresolved. The CDR3 is made up of 15 amino acids. The V gene lost 0 bases and the J gene lost 4 bases, with 13 bases spanning the gap. Germline-derived CDR1 and CDR2 are SGHRS and YFSETQ. CDR3 residues: CASSLEGGTIYGYTF. In DNA form, the CDR3 reads TGCGCCAGCAGCTTGGAGGGCGGTACCATCTATGGCTACACCTTC.

V is TRBV18 and J is TRBJ2-5; tentatively, D is TRBD1 (6 bases). The CDR3 extends over 13 amino acids. Between the trimmed V and J ends, which lost 1 base and 4 bases, there was a span of 7 bases. Germline CDR1 KGHSH, CDR2 LQKENI. CDR3 sequence (DNA): TGTGCCAGCTCACCACGAGGGGGAGAGACCCAGTACTTC. Translating it yields CASSPRGGETQYF.

This chain connects TRBV7-2 to TRBJ1-2; TRBD1 might be the D (6 bases). The V gene lost 0 bases and the J gene lost 6 bases, with 20 bases spanning the gap. The CDR3 consists of 17 residues. The germline gives CDR1 SGHTA, CDR2 FQGNSA. The CDR3 here is CASSLAISGTIGDGYTF. CDR3 nucleotide sequence: TGTGCCAGCAGCTTAGCGATTTCCGGGACAATCGGAGATGGCTACACCTTC.

The chain couples TRBV27 to TRBJ1-6; possibly TRBD1 for D (5 bases). Trimming removed 5 bases from V and 7 bases from J, with 21 bases in between. The V gene's germline CDR1 is MNHEY and CDR2 SMNVEV (reference sequence). This CDR3 region has 17 residues. CDR3 region: CASSIIWGDGGNSPLHF. CDR3 coding DNA: TGTGCCAGCAGTATCATTTGGGGGGACGGGGGGAATTCACCCCTCCACTTT.

This chain uses TRBV10-3 with TRBJ1-1; the D gene is possibly TRBD1 (6 bases). CDR1 ENHRY and CDR2 SYGVKD come from the germline V gene. Trimming pared 10 bases from V and 4 bases from J, leaving 13 bases between. This CDR3 contains 12 residues. Here the CDR3 DNA reads TGTGCCACCCGCCAGGGGAGCACTGAAGCTTTCTTT. This sequence encodes CATRQGSTEAFF.

The V gene is TRBV28, the J gene TRBJ1-2; TRBD1 matches at 8 bases. CDR1 is MDHEN, CDR2 SYDVKM, per germline. The CDR3 runs to 16 residues. With V trimmed by 2 bases and J by 1 base, 6 bases remained unmatched. CDR3 DNA sequence: TGTGCCAGCAGTTTACGGCGGACAGGGTATAACTATGGCTACACCTTC. Translating it yields CASSLRRTGYNYGYTF.

The genes are TRBV7-2 and TRBJ1-4; TRBD1 might be the D (5 bases). This CDR3 spans 14 amino acids. Trimming took 3 bases from V and 8 from J, leaving 13 bases between them. Germline V CDR1 and CDR2: SGHTA, FQGNSA. CDR3 in amino acids: CASSFFGGNEKLFF. The CDR3 DNA is TGTGCCAGCAGCTTTTTTGGGGGTAACGAAAAACTGTTTTTT. Drawing the rest from reference TRBV7-2 and TRBJ1-4, the complete variable domain is GAGVSQSPSNKVTEKGKDVELRCDPISGHTALYWYRQSLGQGLEFLIYFQGNSAPDKSGLPSDRFSAERTGGSVSTLTIQRTQQEDSAVYLCASSFFGGNEKLFFGSGTQLSVL.

The chain carries TRBV6-2 or TRBV6-3 and TRBJ2-5; perhaps TRBD2 as D (5 bases). In germline, CDR1 is MNHEY, CDR2 SVGEGT. The CDR3 has 15 amino acids. V dropped 3 bases and J dropped 0 bases, with 11 bases sitting between them. CDR3 sequence: CASSYTGINQETQYF. The DNA of the CDR3 is TGTGCCAGCAGTTATACGGGGATCAACCAAGAGACCCAGTACTTC.

This rearrangement joins TRBV6-4 to TRBJ1-1; D is possibly TRBD1 (6 bases). CDR3 length: 16 residues. V was shortened by 3 bases and J by 10 bases, with 24 bases between the two germline ends. Per germline, CDR1 MRHNA and CDR2 SNTAGT. CDR3 sequence reads: CASSDGPGQPNTRAFF. The CDR3 coding sequence is TGTGCCAGCAGTGATGGACCCGGACAGCCCAACACTCGAGCTTTCTTT.

The J gene is TRBJ1-3, the V gene TRBV19; 9 bases are shared with TRBD1. This CDR3 region has 16 residues. V lost 6 bases to trimming and J lost 1 base; unmatched junction nucleotides: 7. The germline V gene encodes CDR1 LNHDA and CDR2 SQIVND (reference sequence). In nucleotides, the CDR3 is TGTGCCAGTAGCACCCGCGGACAGGGGTCTGGAAACACCATATATTTT. Protein sequence: CASSTRGQGSGNTIYF.